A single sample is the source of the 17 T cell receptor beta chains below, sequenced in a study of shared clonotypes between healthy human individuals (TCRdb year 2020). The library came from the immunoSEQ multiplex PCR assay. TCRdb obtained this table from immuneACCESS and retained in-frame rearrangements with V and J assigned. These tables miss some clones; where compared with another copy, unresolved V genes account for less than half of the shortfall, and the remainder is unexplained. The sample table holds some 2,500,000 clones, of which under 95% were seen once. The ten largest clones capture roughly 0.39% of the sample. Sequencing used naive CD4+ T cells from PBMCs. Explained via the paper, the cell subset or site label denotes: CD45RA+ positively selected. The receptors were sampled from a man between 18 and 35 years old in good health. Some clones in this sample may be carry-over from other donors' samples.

In DNA, the CDR3 is TGTGCCATCAGTGTTTCCGGGACTAGCGGGAGGGCAGATACGCAGTATTTT. The encoded protein is CAISVSGTSGRADTQYF. This chain joins TRBV10-3 and TRBJ2-3; 16 bases line up with TRBD2. Germline-derived CDR1 and CDR2 are ENHRY and SYGVKD. V lost 4 bases and J lost 4; bases outside the gene matches: 5. CDR3 size: 17 residues.

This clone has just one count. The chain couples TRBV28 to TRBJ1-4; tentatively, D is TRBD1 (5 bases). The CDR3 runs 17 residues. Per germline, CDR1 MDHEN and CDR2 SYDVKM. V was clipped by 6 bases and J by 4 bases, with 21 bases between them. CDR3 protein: CASRAGSYIKGNEKLFF. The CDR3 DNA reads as TGTGCCAGCAGAGCAGGGTCATATATTAAGGGTAATGAAAAACTGTTTTTT.

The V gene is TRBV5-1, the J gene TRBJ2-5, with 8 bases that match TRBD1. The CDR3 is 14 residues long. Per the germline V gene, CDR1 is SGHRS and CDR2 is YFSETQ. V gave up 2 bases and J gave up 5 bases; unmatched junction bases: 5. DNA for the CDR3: TGCGCCAGCAGCTTTTCGACAGGGGACGAGACCCAGTACTTC. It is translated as CASSFSTGDETQYF.

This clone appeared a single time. CDR3 protein: CSVIRADGTQYF. In nucleotides, the CDR3 is TGCAGCGTCATCCGGGCCGACGGGACCCAGTACTTC. The J gene is TRBJ2-5, the V gene TRBV29-1; D call uncertain. The CDR3 has 12 residues. Germline-derived CDR1 and CDR2 are SQVTM and ANQGSEA. Trimming shortened V by 6 bases and J by 7 bases, and 15 bases separated the two germline ends. The complete variable domain, with remaining parts taken from reference TRBV29-1 and TRBJ2-5, reads SAVISQKPSRDICQRGTSLTIQCQVDSQVTMMFWYRQQPGQSLTLIATANQGSEATYESGFVIDKFPISRPNLTFSTLTVSNMSPEDSSIYLCSVIRADGTQYFGPGTRLLVL.

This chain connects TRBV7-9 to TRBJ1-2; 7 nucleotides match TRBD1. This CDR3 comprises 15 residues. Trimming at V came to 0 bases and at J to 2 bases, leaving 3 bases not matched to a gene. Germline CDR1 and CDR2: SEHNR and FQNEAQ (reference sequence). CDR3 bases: TGTGCCAGCAGCTTAGCGACAGGGATCAACTATGGCTACACCTTC. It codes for CASSLATGINYGYTF.

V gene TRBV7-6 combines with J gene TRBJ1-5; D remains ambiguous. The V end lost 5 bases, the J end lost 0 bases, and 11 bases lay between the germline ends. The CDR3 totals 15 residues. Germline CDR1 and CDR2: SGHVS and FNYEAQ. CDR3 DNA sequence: TGTGCCAGCAGCCCAGCACCTAATAGCAATCAGCCCCAGCATTTT. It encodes CASSPAPNSNQPQHF.

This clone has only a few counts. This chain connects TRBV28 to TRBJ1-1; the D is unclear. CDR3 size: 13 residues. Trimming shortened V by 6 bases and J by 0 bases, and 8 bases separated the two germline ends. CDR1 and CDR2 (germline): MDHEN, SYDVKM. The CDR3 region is CASSREMNTEAFF. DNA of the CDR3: TGTGCCAGCAGCCGAGAGATGAACACTGAAGCTTTCTTT.

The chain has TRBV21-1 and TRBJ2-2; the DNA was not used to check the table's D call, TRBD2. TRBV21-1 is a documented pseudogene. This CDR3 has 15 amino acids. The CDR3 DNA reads TGTGCCAGCAGCAAAGCTCGGGGTGGAACCGGGGAGCTGTTTTTT. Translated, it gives CASSKARGGTGELFF.

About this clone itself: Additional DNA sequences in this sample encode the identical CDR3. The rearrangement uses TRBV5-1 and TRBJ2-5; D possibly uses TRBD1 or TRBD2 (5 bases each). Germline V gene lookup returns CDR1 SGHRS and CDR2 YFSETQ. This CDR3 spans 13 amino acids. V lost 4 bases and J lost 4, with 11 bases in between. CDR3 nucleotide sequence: TGCGCCAGCAGCCCGGGGACCGCAGAGACCCAGTACTTC. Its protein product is CASSPGTAETQYF.

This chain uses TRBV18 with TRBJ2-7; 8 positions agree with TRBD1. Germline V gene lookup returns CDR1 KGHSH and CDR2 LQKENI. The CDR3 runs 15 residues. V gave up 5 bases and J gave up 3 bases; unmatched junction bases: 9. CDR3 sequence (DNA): TGTGCCAGCTCATCGTCTTCCGGGACAGGCTACGAGCAGTACTTC. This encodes CASSSSSGTGYEQYF.

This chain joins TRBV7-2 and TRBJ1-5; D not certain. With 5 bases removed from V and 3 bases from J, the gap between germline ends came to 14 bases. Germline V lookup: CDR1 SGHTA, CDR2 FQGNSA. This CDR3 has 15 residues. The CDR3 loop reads CASSHGEQINQPQHF. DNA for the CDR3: TGTGCCAGCAGCCATGGGGAACAGATCAATCAGCCCCAGCATTTT.

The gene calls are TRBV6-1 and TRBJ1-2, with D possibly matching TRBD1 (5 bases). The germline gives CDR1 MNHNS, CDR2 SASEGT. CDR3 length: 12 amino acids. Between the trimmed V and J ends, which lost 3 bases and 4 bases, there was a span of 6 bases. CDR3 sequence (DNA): TGTGCCAGCAGTGACAGGGTCTATGGCTACACCTTC. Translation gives CASSDRVYGYTF.

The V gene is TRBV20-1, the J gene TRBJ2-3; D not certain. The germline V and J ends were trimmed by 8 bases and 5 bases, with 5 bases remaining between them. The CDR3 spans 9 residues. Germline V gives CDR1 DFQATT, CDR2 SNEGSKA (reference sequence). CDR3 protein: CSSGDTQYF. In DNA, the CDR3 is TGCAGTTCGGGAGATACGCAGTATTTT.

This CDR3 is CASSRKDSTNEKLFF. CDR3 sequence (DNA): TGTGCCAGCAGTCGCAAGGATTCAACTAATGAAAAACTGTTTTTT. V gene TRBV25-1 combines with J gene TRBJ1-4; unclear D gene. V lost 5 bases, J lost 0 bases, and 10 bases lay in between. Germline V gives CDR1 MGHDK, CDR2 SYGVNS. The CDR3 has 15 residues.

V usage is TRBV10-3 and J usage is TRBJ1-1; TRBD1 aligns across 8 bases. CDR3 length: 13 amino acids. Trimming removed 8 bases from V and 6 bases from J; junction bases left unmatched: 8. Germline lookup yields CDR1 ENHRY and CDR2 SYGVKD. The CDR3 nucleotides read TGTGCCATCGCAAGAGACAGGGGCGCTGAAGCTTTCTTT. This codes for CAIARDRGAEAFF.

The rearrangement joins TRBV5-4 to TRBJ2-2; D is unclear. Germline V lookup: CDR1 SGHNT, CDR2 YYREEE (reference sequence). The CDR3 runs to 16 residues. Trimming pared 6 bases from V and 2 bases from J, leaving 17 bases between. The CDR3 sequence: CASIDRALLNTGELFF. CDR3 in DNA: TGTGCCAGCATAGACCGGGCCTTACTAAACACCGGGGAGCTGTTTTTT. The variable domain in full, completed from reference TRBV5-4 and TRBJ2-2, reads ETGVTQSPTHLIKTRGQQVTLRCSSQSGHNTVSWYQQALGQGPQFIFQYYREEENGRGNFPPRFSGLQFPNYSSELNVNALELDDSALYLCASIDRALLNTGELFFGEGSRLTVL.

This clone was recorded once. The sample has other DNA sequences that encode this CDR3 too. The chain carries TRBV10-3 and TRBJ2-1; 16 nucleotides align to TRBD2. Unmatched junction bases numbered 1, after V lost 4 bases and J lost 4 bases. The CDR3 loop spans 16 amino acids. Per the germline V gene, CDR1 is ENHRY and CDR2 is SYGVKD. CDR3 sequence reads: CAISGGLAGGYNEQFF. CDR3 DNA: TGTGCCATCAGTGGGGGACTAGCGGGAGGGTACAATGAGCAGTTCTTC.